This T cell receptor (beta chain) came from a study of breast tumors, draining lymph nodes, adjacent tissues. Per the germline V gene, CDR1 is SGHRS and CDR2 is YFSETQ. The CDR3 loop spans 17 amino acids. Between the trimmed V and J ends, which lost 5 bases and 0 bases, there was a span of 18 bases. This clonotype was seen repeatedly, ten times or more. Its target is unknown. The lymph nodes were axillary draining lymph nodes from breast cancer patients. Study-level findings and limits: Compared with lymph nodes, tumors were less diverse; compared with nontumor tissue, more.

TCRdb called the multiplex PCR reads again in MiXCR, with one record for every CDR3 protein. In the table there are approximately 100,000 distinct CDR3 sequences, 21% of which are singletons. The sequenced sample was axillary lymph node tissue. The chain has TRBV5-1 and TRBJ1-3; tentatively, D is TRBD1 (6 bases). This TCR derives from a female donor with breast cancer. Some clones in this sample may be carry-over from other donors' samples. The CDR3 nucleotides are TGCGCCAGCAGAATTTCGACAGGACAAAGCTCTGGAAACACCATATATTTT. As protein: CASRISTGQSSGNTIYF.